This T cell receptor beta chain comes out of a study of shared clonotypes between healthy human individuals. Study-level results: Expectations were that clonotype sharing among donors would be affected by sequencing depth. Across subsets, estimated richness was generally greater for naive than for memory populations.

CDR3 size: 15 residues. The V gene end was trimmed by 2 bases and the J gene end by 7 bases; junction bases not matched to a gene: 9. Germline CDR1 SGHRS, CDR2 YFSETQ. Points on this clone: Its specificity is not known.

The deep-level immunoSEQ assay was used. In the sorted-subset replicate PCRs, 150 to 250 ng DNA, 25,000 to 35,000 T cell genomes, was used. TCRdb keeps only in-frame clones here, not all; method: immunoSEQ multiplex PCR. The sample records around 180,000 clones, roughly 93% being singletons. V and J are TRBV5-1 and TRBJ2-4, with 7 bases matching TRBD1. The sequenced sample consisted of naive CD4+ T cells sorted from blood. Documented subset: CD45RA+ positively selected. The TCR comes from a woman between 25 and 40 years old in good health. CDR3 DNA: TGCGCCAGCAGCTTAACAGGGGCCGAGGGGAACATTCAGTACTTC. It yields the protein CASSLTGAEGNIQYF.